Listed below are T cell receptor beta chains from one sample, sequenced in a study of T-cell memory formation after mild COVID-19. TCRdb fed the 5' RACE reads into MiXCR, producing one record per CDR3 protein. Among around 390,000 distinct CDR3 sequences listed, 15% to 20% were seen once. Sequenced material: PBMCs or a T cell subset sorted from them (not recorded which). Source of these receptors: a young man who had mild COVID-19 (a few samples of this study predate the infection). Cell type and time point are not known. The CDR3 runs from the conserved cysteine through the conserved F or W. The order of the fields is V gene, D gene, clone size, J gene, CDR3 DNA, CDR3 protein. A D gene is named only where the DNA matches it firmly. The listing skips clone size in some rows; elsewhere it reads once, few, many or a size class.

V gene: TRBV6-2/TRBV6-3; D gene: TRBD1; clone size: -; J gene: TRBJ2-5; CDR3 DNA: TGTGCCAGCAGTTCCCTACAGGGGGCCGAGACCCAGTACTTC; CDR3 protein: CASSSLQGAETQYF
V gene: TRBV7-8; D gene: -; clone size: -; J gene: TRBJ1-5; CDR3 DNA: TGTGCCAGCAGCTTAGGGTATAGGGGAGAGAGCAATCAGCCCCAGCATTTT; CDR3 protein: CASSLGYRGESNQPQHF
V gene: TRBV9; D gene: -; clone size: few; J gene: TRBJ2-3; CDR3 DNA: TGTGCCAGCTGGGGGCCGAGCACAGATACGCAGTATTTT; CDR3 protein: CASWGPSTDTQYF
V gene: TRBV5-4; D gene: -; clone size: -; J gene: TRBJ1-1; CDR3 DNA: TGTGCCAGCAGCTTCTCGGGACCAGGCACTGAAGCTTTCTTT; CDR3 protein: CASSFSGPGTEAFF
V gene: TRBV5-1; D gene: -; clone size: few; J gene: TRBJ1-1; CDR3 DNA: TGCGCCAGCAAAGGGAGCACTGAAGCTTTCTTT; CDR3 protein: CASKGSTEAFF
V gene: TRBV10-3; D gene: -; clone size: -; J gene: TRBJ2-2; CDR3 DNA: TGTGCCATCAGTAGGGATGATGACGGGGAGCTGTTTTTT; CDR3 protein: CAISRDDDGELFF
V gene: TRBV9; D gene: -; clone size: few; J gene: TRBJ2-5; CDR3 DNA: TGTGCCAGCAGCGTAGGGACTACACAAGAGACCCAGTACTTC; CDR3 protein: CASSVGTTQETQYF
V gene: TRBV3-1; D gene: -; clone size: few; J gene: TRBJ2-5; CDR3 DNA: TGTGCCAGCAGCCAAGACAGGGTCAAGACCCAGTACTTC; CDR3 protein: CASSQDRVKTQYF
V gene: TRBV4-3; D gene: TRBD1; clone size: -; J gene: TRBJ2-2; CDR3 DNA: TGCGCCAGCAGCCAAGCTTACAGGGGCACCGGGGAGCTGTTTTTT; CDR3 protein: CASSQAYRGTGELFF
V gene: TRBV4-1; D gene: TRBD1; clone size: -; J gene: TRBJ2-3; CDR3 DNA: TGCGCCAGCAGCCAAGGACAGGGACGAGGGGATACGCAGTATTTT; CDR3 protein: CASSQGQGRGDTQYF
V gene: TRBV29-1; D gene: -; clone size: few; J gene: TRBJ1-2; CDR3 DNA: TGCAGCGTTTCGGCAGACGAGACTAACTATGGCTACACCTTC; CDR3 protein: CSVSADETNYGYTF
V gene: TRBV6-5; D gene: -; clone size: few; J gene: TRBJ2-7; CDR3 DNA: TGTGCCAGCAGTTACTCGATTTCCAGGCATGCCTCCTACGAGCAGTACTTC; CDR3 protein: CASSYSISRHASYEQYF
V gene: TRBV18; D gene: -; clone size: -; J gene: TRBJ1-1; CDR3 DNA: TGTGCCAGCTCACCGTCGATAATCTGGGCGAACACTGAAGCTTTCTTT; CDR3 protein: CASSPSIIWANTEAFF
V gene: TRBV10-3; D gene: -; clone size: few; J gene: TRBJ2-2; CDR3 DNA: TGTGCCATCAAAGGAGGGGGAAACACCGGGGAGCTGTTTTTT; CDR3 protein: CAIKGGGNTGELFF
V gene: TRBV13; D gene: TRBD1; clone size: -; J gene: TRBJ2-5; CDR3 DNA: TGTGCCAGCAGCGATGGACAGGCGGAAGAGACCCAGTACTTC; CDR3 protein: CASSDGQAEETQYF
V gene: TRBV3-1; D gene: -; clone size: many; J gene: TRBJ2-5; CDR3 DNA: TGTGCCAGCAGCCAAGAGGGGTTTGGGACCCAGTACTTC; CDR3 protein: CASSQEGFGTQYF
V gene: TRBV18; D gene: TRBD1; clone size: -; J gene: TRBJ1-5; CDR3 DNA: TGTGCCAGCTCGCCGACAGGGGAAGGGCAGCCCCAGCATTTT; CDR3 protein: CASSPTGEGQPQHF
V gene: TRBV11-2; D gene: -; clone size: -; J gene: TRBJ2-2; CDR3 DNA: TGTGCCAGCAGCTGGAGACTGTCCGGGGAGCTGTTTTTT; CDR3 protein: CASSWRLSGELFF
V gene: TRBV27; D gene: TRBD2; clone size: -; J gene: TRBJ2-3; CDR3 DNA: TGTGCCAGCAGTTTCCAGGTGGGGGGGAGTTACACGCAGTATTTT; CDR3 protein: CASSFQVGGSYTQYF
V gene: TRBV30; D gene: -; clone size: -; J gene: TRBJ1-5; CDR3 DNA: TGTGCCTGGAGCCCGACCCGGGTTCAGCCCCAGCATTTT; CDR3 protein: CAWSPTRVQPQHF